This note documents a single TCR beta chain sequence. What it recognizes is unknown. Per germline, CDR1 MGHDK and CDR2 SYGVNS. CDR3 length: 16 residues. Trimming took 3 bases from V and 2 from J; bases not matched to a gene: 9. This sample is drawn from a study of cytomegalovirus exposure and HLA in healthy donors. PCR primers comprised 60 Vbeta and 13 Jbeta primers. Sequenced by immunoSEQ multiplex PCR; TCRdb stores in-frame clones only, minus some. Seen here are over 80,000 clones, about four fifths observed once, and the top ten hold 3%. Notes on the study in general: Previous analysis showed most TCR beta V segments were productive about 90% or about 30% of the time.

The source is a female donor in good health and CMV-seropositive. Sequences were obtained from PBMCs. The genes are TRBV25-1 and TRBJ1-2; 7 bases are shared with TRBD1. The CDR3: CASSDPQLDRNYGYTF. The CDR3 nucleotides are TGTGCCAGCAGTGATCCCCAGCTGGACAGGAACTATGGCTACACCTTC.